A selection of T cell receptor beta chains follows, all from one sample in a study of vaccination and CD4 T cells after COVID-19. Their antigens remain unidentified. TCRdb used MiXCR to reprocess the PCR reads, holding one entry per CDR3 protein. The data contain some 14,000 distinct CDR3 sequences, 70% to 75% of them singletons. What was sequenced was CD4+ T cells from blood, cultured in vitro. These receptors were taken from a human donor who had recovered from COVID-19. CDR3s include the opening cysteine and the closing phenylalanine or tryptophan. D genes are given only for firm matches. Clone sizes are given selectively: once, few, many, or a class where the clone is expanded.

J | D | V | size | DNA | CDR3
TRBJ1-2 | . | TRBV25-1 | . | TGTGCCAGCAGTGAACTGGGACGCAACTATGGCTACACCTTC | CASSELGRNYGYTF
TRBJ2-1 | . | TRBV6-1 | once | TGTGCCAGCAGTGGCAGACCCGGGCCAAACTCCTACAATGAGCAGTTCTTC | CASSGRPGPNSYNEQFF
TRBJ2-5 | . | TRBV6-2/TRBV6-3 | once | TGTGCCAGCAGTTACTCGAACAGACAAGTTGGGGCCCAGTACTTC | CASSYSNRQVGAQYF
TRBJ2-7 | . | TRBV20-1 | few | TGCAGTGCTAGCGGGAGTCGCCTTGAGGCGTACTTC | CSASGSRLEAYF
TRBJ1-1 | TRBD1 | TRBV28 | few | TGTGCCAGCAGGGGTACCGGGACAGGGTTCGCTGAAGCTTTCTTT | CASRGTGTGFAEAFF
TRBJ2-7 | TRBD1 | TRBV6-4 | . | TGTGCCAGCAGACAGACAGGGGACTCCTACGAGCAGTACTTC | CASRQTGDSYEQYF
TRBJ1-6 | . | TRBV20-1 | . | TGCAGTGCTAGAGATCGGGGGAGGGATAATTCACCCCTCCACTTT | CSARDRGRDNSPLHF
TRBJ1-1 | . | TRBV4-3 | few | TGCGCCAGCAGCATGGGGGACACTGAAGCTTTCTTT | CASSMGDTEAFF
TRBJ2-2 | . | TRBV20-1 | . | TGCAGTGAGATCCCGGCTAGCTACCTGAACACCGGGGAGCTGTTTTTT | CSEIPASYLNTGELFF
TRBJ1-2 | . | TRBV30 | . | TGTGCCTGGAGTGTATGGGGGTTAGGGGGCTACACCTTC | CAWSVWGLGGYTF
TRBJ1-1 | . | TRBV6-5 | . | TGTGCCAGCAGTTACTCGAGGTCTGTACAGGGATTTGAAGCTTTCTTT | CASSYSRSVQGFEAFF
TRBJ2-5 | TRBD1 | TRBV7-9 | . | TGTGCCAGCAGCGACAGGGGGCGGGGGGAGACCCAGTACTTC | CASSDRGRGETQYF
TRBJ2-5 | . | TRBV7-6 | . | TGTGCCAGCAGCTTAAATCCTGGACAGACCGCCCAAGGAACCCAGTACTTC | CASSLNPGQTAQGTQYF
TRBJ1-1 | . | TRBV6-2/TRBV6-3 | . | TGTGCCAGCAGTTACTCCCGCCTAACTGAAGCTTTCTTT | CASSYSRLTEAFF
TRBJ1-2 | TRBD1 | TRBV6-1 | medium-sized | TGTGCCAGCAGTGAAGGGACAGGGGGGTATGGCTACACCTTC | CASSEGTGGYGYTF
TRBJ2-3 | TRBD2 | TRBV7-8 | . | TGTGCCAGCAGCTTACGCAGCGGGACTAGCGGGAGAAGTGGCACAGATACGCAGTATTTT | CASSLRSGTSGRSGTDTQYF
TRBJ1-6 | . | TRBV7-9 | . | TGTGCCAGCAGCTTAGGGAGGGGCCCCGCCGTCAACCACTTT | CASSLGRGPAVNHF
TRBJ2-5 | TRBD2 | TRBV25-1 | . | TGTGCCAGCAGTGACAGACTAGCCGGGGAGACCCAGTACTTC | CASSDRLAGETQYF
TRBJ1-5 | . | TRBV7-9 | few | TGTGCCAGCAGCTCATCGGGACAAGGGCCGGCGGATCAGCCCCAGCATTTT | CASSSSGQGPADQPQHF
TRBJ1-5 | . | TRBV2 | few | TGTGCCAGCAGTGGGGATAGCAATCAGCCCCAGCATTTT | CASSGDSNQPQHF
TRBJ2-3 | . | TRBV6-5 | few | TGTGCCAGCAGTTCCACTAGGGGCACAGATACGCAGTATTTT | CASSSTRGTDTQYF
TRBJ2-3 | . | TRBV18 | . | TGTGCCAGCTCACCCGGGCGGGACGATACGCAGTATTTT | CASSPGRDDTQYF
TRBJ2-5 | . | TRBV19 | . | TGTGCCAGTTCCGCGGCAGGGGGGGAGACCCAGTACTTC | CASSAAGGETQYF
TRBJ1-6 | . | TRBV27 | . | TGTGCCAGCGGCTTTAGGGAGGGTTCACCCCTCCACTTT | CASGFREGSPLHF
TRBJ2-3 | TRBD2 | TRBV20-1 | . | TGCAGTGCTAGAGGTTTATTGGGGACTAGCGGGAAAGCCCCAGATACGCAGTATTTT | CSARGLLGTSGKAPDTQYF
TRBJ2-2 | TRBD2 | TRBV20-1 | . | TGCAGTGCTAGAGATCAACGCGCGGGAGGGTTTACCGGGGAGCTGTTTTTT | CSARDQRAGGFTGELFF
TRBJ1-1 | . | TRBV12-3/TRBV12-4 | . | TGTGCCAGCAGTTTCTCAGGGCGAGGAACTGAAGCTTTCTTT | CASSFSGRGTEAFF
TRBJ1-6 | TRBD1 | TRBV28 | . | TGTGCCAGCGGACCTTTAGGGACAGGGAACTCACCCCTCCACTTT | CASGPLGTGNSPLHF
TRBJ2-5 | . | TRBV18 | . | TGTGCCAGCTCGGAGTGGGGATCCGGAGAGACCCAGTACTTC | CASSEWGSGETQYF
TRBJ2-1 | TRBD2 | TRBV11-3 | few | TGTGCCAGCAGCTTGGCGGGAGGATACAATGAGCAGTTCTTC | CASSLAGGYNEQFF
TRBJ1-6 | . | TRBV7-2 | . | TGTGCCAGCAGCCCCCTTTTGGGCCGCGGGTCACCCCTCCACTTT | CASSPLLGRGSPLHF
TRBJ2-3 | . | TRBV6-2/TRBV6-3 | once | TGTGCCAGCAGTTACCGGGGACAAGTGCCAGATACGCAGTATTTT | CASSYRGQVPDTQYF
TRBJ1-1 | . | TRBV27 | few | TGTGCCAGCAGTTTATTCAGGGGTGGGACTGAAGCTTTCTTT | CASSLFRGGTEAFF
TRBJ1-1 | TRBD1 | TRBV4-1 | . | TGCGCCAGCAGCCAAGTAGGGGCAGGGGGCTCCACTGAAGCTTTCTTT | CASSQVGAGGSTEAFF
TRBJ1-3 | TRBD1 | TRBV20-1 | . | TGCAGTGCTAGGCCGGGACAGGGTCTGTCTTCAGGAAACACCATATATTTT | CSARPGQGLSSGNTIYF
TRBJ2-7 | TRBD1 | TRBV5-4 | once | TGTGCCAGCAGCTTGGGGGGGACAGGGGACGAGCAGTACTTC | CASSLGGTGDEQYF
TRBJ1-6 | TRBD1 | TRBV20-1 | . | TGCAGTGCTAGTAGCTCAGGACAGGGTGTTGTCGATTCACCCCTCCACTTT | CSASSSGQGVVDSPLHF
TRBJ2-3 | . | TRBV19 | . | TGTGCCAGTAGTGTCGTGGGGGCAGGGATCGATACGCAGTATTTT | CASSVVGAGIDTQYF
TRBJ2-7 | TRBD2 | TRBV27 | few | TGTGCCAGCAGTCCGAGACTAGCGGGCTCCTACGAGCAGTACTTC | CASSPRLAGSYEQYF
TRBJ1-6 | . | TRBV7-8 | . | TGTGCCAGCAGCGAGGGGAGCTCCTATAATTCACCCCTCCACTTT | CASSEGSSYNSPLHF
TRBJ2-5 | TRBD2 | TRBV19 | large | TGTGCCAGTAGTATCGGCGGGAGGATCGGAGAGACCCAGTACTTC | CASSIGGRIGETQYF
TRBJ1-1 | . | TRBV10-3 | . | TGTGCCATCAGTGAAACACCGAACACTGAAGCTTTCTTT | CAISETPNTEAFF
TRBJ1-6 | . | TRBV20-1 | few | TGCAGTGCTGGTGGGGGCGCGTATAATTCACCCCTCCACTTT | CSAGGGAYNSPLHF
TRBJ1-5 | . | TRBV19 | few | TGTGCCAGTAGAATACAGGAATCCATTAGCAATCAGCCCCAGCATTTT | CASRIQESISNQPQHF
TRBJ2-7 | TRBD2 | TRBV6-1 | . | TGTGCCAGCAGCTCCAACATAGCGGGAGGGTACGAGCAGTACTTC | CASSSNIAGGYEQYF
TRBJ1-2 | TRBD1 | TRBV6-5 | few | TGTGCCAGCAGCTACCGGGGGGACAGATCAAAGTATGGCTACACCTTC | CASSYRGDRSKYGYTF
TRBJ1-3 | TRBD1 | TRBV20-1 | . | TGCAGTGCTACTACAGGGGGCCTCTCTGGAAACACCATATATTTT | CSATTGGLSGNTIYF